The present entry profiles one T cell receptor beta chain with its context. These data are taken from a study of blood T cell repertoires in COVID-19. The CDR3 has 16 residues. From germline, CDR1 is MDHEN and CDR2 SYDVKM. V shed 3 bases and J 4 bases; nucleotides not matched to a gene: 9. The protocol was immunoSEQ multiplex PCR, while the TCRdb copy is restricted to in-frame clones and leaves out a portion. The sample comprises more than 450,000 clones, 75% to 90% of which are singletons, and under 0.75% rests with the top ten. This TCR came from a woman under 30 who had recovered from COVID-19. The chain uses TRBV28 and TRBJ1-1, with 9 bases aligning to TRBD1. The sequencing input was PBMCs or T cells enriched from blood (not recorded which). DNA for the CDR3: TGTGCCAGCAGTTTGAGTCGACAGGGGGTAGGCACTGAAGCTTTCTTT. This translates into CASSLSRQGVGTEAFF. Looking up the rest from reference TRBV28 and TRBJ1-1 gives the full variable domain: DVKVTQSSRYLVKRTGEKVFLECVQDMDHENMFWYRQDPGLGLRLIYFSYDVKMKEKGDIPEGYSVSREKKERFSLILESASTNQTSMYLCASSLSRQGVGTEAFFGQGTRLTVV.